Sequencing of this T cell receptor (beta chain) was carried out in a study of cytomegalovirus exposure and HLA in healthy donors. Notes on the study in general: Later on, analysis showed that most CMV-associated TCR beta chains appeared to be HLA-restricted. Confirmation in vitro established that a few CMV-associated chains were specific for CMV antigens.

CDR1 is SGHDT, CDR2 YYEEEE, per germline. Trimming removed 2 bases from V and 1 base from J; junction bases left unmatched: 8. The CDR3 spans 18 residues. A multiplex PCR was run with 60 Vbeta primers and 13 Jbeta primers. Sequenced by immunoSEQ multiplex PCR; TCRdb stores in-frame clones only, minus some. This table has 150,000 to 200,000 clones, around 78% appearing once. For this clone: Its antigen is undetermined.

Sequenced input: PBMCs. The receptor was derived from a woman aged 35 to 49 in good health and CMV-seronegative. This rearrangement joins TRBV5-6 to TRBJ2-1; TRBD2 matches 11 bases. CDR3 DNA sequence: TGTGCCAGCAGCTTCCTCACTAGCGGGAGAGGTTCCTACAATGAGCAGTTCTTC. Residues: CASSFLTSGRGSYNEQFF.